What follows are 31 T cell receptor beta chains derived from one specimen sequenced in a study of blood T cells in healthy people across ages. Sample-barcoded 5' priming and a J-beta primer mix drove a second PCR of roughly 7 to 11 cycles. MiXCR, applied by TCRdb to the 5' RACE reads, yields one record per CDR3 protein. The sample has around 870,000 distinct CDR3 sequences; about 30% are singletons. The source material was blood. These TCRs come from a woman aged 80 or over in good health.

Many counts were recorded for this clonotype. The gene calls are TRBV6-5 and TRBJ2-1; a weak D match, TRBD2 (6 bases). CDR3 length: 13 residues. CDR1 is MNHEY and CDR2 is SVGAGI in the germline V gene. Trimming cost V 6 bases and J 7 bases, with 13 bases left between them. CDR3 nucleotide sequence: TGTGCCAGCAGAAGGGACTTGGTGAATGAGCAGTTCTTC. Protein sequence: CASRRDLVNEQFF.

This clonotype occurred many times. V is TRBV7-2 and J is TRBJ2-3; tentative D call: TRBD2 (5 bases). The germline gives CDR1 SGHTA, CDR2 FQGNSA. The CDR3 runs 15 residues. The V and J ends lost 7 bases and 0 bases respectively, with 14 bases between them. The CDR3 sequence is CASTPGSLSTDTQYF. CDR3 DNA sequence: TGTGCCAGCACCCCGGGGAGCCTTAGCACAGATACGCAGTATTTT.

This clonotype was counted between two and nine times. A much larger clone is a single base away; this may be a read error. The chain has TRBV6-5 and TRBJ2-5; 9 bases map to TRBD2. Losses at the gene ends were 1 base for V and 11 bases for J; bases not matched to a gene: 11. The length of the CDR3 is 15 residues. In germline, CDR1 is MNHEY, CDR2 SVGAGI. CDR3 residues: CASSYWGTSSHEQYF. CDR3 nucleotides: TGTGCCAGCAGTTACTGGGGGACTAGCAGCCATGAGCAGTACTTC.

The chain has TRBV7-2 and TRBJ1-5; TRBD1 agrees at 8 bases. This CDR3 has 17 residues. Looked up from germline, CDR1 is SGHTA and CDR2 is FQGNSA. With V trimmed by 4 bases and J by 0 bases, 8 bases remained unmatched. Here the CDR3 DNA reads TGTGCCAGCAGCTCTAGGACAGGGACGCATAGCAATCAGCCCCAGCATTTT. This codes for CASSSRTGTHSNQPQHF.

Concerning this clonotype itself: This sequence may be a read error, since a much larger clone differs from it by one base. The chain is built from TRBV12-3 or TRBV12-4 and TRBJ1-4; a weak D match, TRBD1 (6 bases). The CDR3 extends over 16 amino acids. The CDR3 region has the DNA TGTGCCGGCAGTTTTTTGCGGGGGCTTACTAATGAAAAACTGTTTTTT. This translates into CAGSFLRGLTNEKLFF.

This clonotype came up many times. The V call is TRBV7-9, the J call TRBJ2-5; 8 nucleotides agree with TRBD1. The CDR3 spans 17 residues. V lost 1 base and J lost 2; bases outside the gene matches: 9. Germline V gene data show CDR1 as SEHNR and CDR2 as FQNEAQ (reference sequence). CDR3: CASSLGRGQVIQETQYF. For the CDR3, the DNA is TGTGCCAGCAGCTTAGGTAGGGGACAGGTGATACAAGAGACCCAGTACTTC.

This clonotype showed up many times. CDR3: CSATRRGSRTEAFF. CDR3 sequence (DNA): TGCAGTGCTACAAGAAGGGGTTCTAGGACTGAAGCTTTCTTT. The chain is built from TRBV20-1 and TRBJ1-1, with a weak D call TRBD1 (5 bases). This CDR3 comprises 14 residues. Looked up from germline, CDR1 is DFQATT and CDR2 is SNEGSKA (reference sequence). Trimming removed 4 bases from V and 5 bases from J, with 17 bases in between.

This clonotype appeared a few times. This sequence joins TRBV20-1 and TRBJ2-2, with a weak D call TRBD2 (6 bases). Trimming took off 6 bases at V and 1 base at J, with 12 bases between the two ends. Per the germline V gene, CDR1 is DFQATT and CDR2 is SNEGSKA (reference sequence). This CDR3 spans 14 amino acids. The chain's CDR3 is CSAKDGGNTGELFF. In DNA, the CDR3 is TGCAGTGCCAAGGACGGGGGGAACACCGGGGAGCTGTTTTTT.

About this clonotype: One end of the junction is discordant with germline, which a read error may explain. V and J are TRBV6-5 and TRBJ1-1, with D hard to call. The length of the CDR3 is 16 residues. CDR1 and CDR2 (germline): MNHEY, SVGAGI. The CDR3 sequence: CAGSYFPLIVNTEAFF. Written as DNA, the CDR3 is TGTGCCGGCAGTTATTTCCCCTTGATCGTGAACACTGAAGCTTTCTTT.

This chain links TRBV6-5 with TRBJ1-4, with D tentatively TRBD1 (6 bases). The CDR3 length is 14 residues. From germline, CDR1 is MNHEY and CDR2 SVGAGI. The V and J ends lost 6 bases and 10 bases respectively, with 18 bases between them. The CDR3, as DNA: TGTGCCAGCAGAATCGGGGGCGGCTCGGGAAAACTGTTTTTT. Its translation is CASRIGGGSGKLFF.

This clonotype has at least ten counts. The V call is TRBV12-3 or TRBV12-4, the J call TRBJ2-2; D is unresolved. V dropped 6 bases and J dropped 0 bases, with 5 bases sitting between them. The CDR3 has 13 amino acids. CDR3: CASRASNTGELFF. CDR3 sequence (DNA): TGTGCCAGCAGGGCTTCGAACACCGGGGAGCTGTTTTTT.

This clonotype was detected only a few times. V gene TRBV7-7 combines with J gene TRBJ2-3; 8 bases map to TRBD2. After removal of 1 base from V and 6 bases from J, the junction contained 9 bases not matched to a gene. This CDR3 comprises 16 residues. CDR1 is SSHAT, CDR2 FNYEAQ, per germline (reference sequence). CDR3 DNA: TGTGCCAGCAGCTTAGAATATGCGGGGGGTGTGGATACGCAGTATTTT. The encoded protein is CASSLEYAGGVDTQYF. Variable domain in full (rest from reference TRBV7-7 and TRBJ2-3): GAGVSQSPRYKVTKRGQDVTLRCDPISSHATLYWYQQALGQGPEFLTYFNYEAQPDKSGLPSDRFSAERPEGSISTLTIQRTEQRDSAMYRCASSLEYAGGVDTQYFGPGTRLTVL.

Comment on this clonotype: Being one base from a much bigger clone, this may be a read error. The CDR3, as DNA: TGTGCCACCAGCGCGAGCGGGGCGGGGGGTTGCTATGAGCAGTTCTTC. It translates to CATSASGAGGCYEQFF. V and J are TRBV15 and TRBJ2-1, with 8 positions matching TRBD2. Germline trimming cut 5 bases from V and 8 bases from J; bases unmatched to any gene: 14. This CDR3 spans 16 amino acids. The germline V gene has CDR1 LNHNV and CDR2 YYDKDF (reference sequence).

Comment on this clonotype: One junction end does not reproduce the germline sequence, and a read error may be involved. This chain uses TRBV5-1 with TRBJ2-5, with TRBD1 identical over 7 bases. Germline V gene data show CDR1 as SGHRS and CDR2 as YFSETQ. The CDR3 spans 14 residues. The CDR3 region has the DNA TGCGCCAGCAGCCCGCGACAGGGACAAGGGACCCAGTACTTC. It is translated as CASSPRQGQGTQYF.

This clonotype was seen ten or more times. This chain joins TRBV5-1 and TRBJ2-7; D may correspond to TRBD1 or TRBD2 (5 bases each). This CDR3 spans 15 amino acids. From germline, CDR1 is SGHRS and CDR2 YFSETQ. V was clipped by 4 bases and J by 5 bases, with 19 bases between them. For the CDR3, the DNA is TGCGCCAGCAGCCCCTCCGGGGCGGCCCCCCACGAGCAGTACTTC. It specifies CASSPSGAAPHEQYF.

V is TRBV29-1 and J is TRBJ2-7, with 8 bases identical to TRBD1. The CDR3 runs to 13 residues. Germline CDR1 and CDR2: SQVTM and ANQGSEA. V trimming: 6 bases; J trimming: 7 bases; junction bases outside the gene matches: 11. CDR3 sequence reads: CSVLNRGSLEQYF. CDR3 bases: TGCAGCGTGCTCAACAGGGGGTCGTTGGAGCAGTACTTC.

V and J are TRBV20-1 and TRBJ2-2; 8 bases align to TRBD2. Germline CDR1 reads DFQATT; CDR2 reads SNEGSKA (reference sequence). V dropped 6 bases and J dropped 0; count of bases not matched to a gene: 6. The CDR3 contains 15 residues. The CDR3 region is CSATPGGANTGELFF. The CDR3 DNA reads TGCAGTGCAACCCCCGGGGGGGCGAACACCGGGGAGCTGTTTTTT.

This clonotype was found once. V gene TRBV10-2 combines with J gene TRBJ1-1; D might be TRBD1 (5 bases). The ends were cut back, 8 bases at V and 9 bases at J, with 16 bases in the middle. Germline assignment: CDR1 WSHSY and CDR2 SAAADI. The CDR3 is 12 residues long. Here the CDR3 DNA reads TGCGCCAGCTCTAGACAGCCCCCCAAAGCTTTCTTT. Residues: CASSRQPPKAFF.

CDR3 nucleotide sequence: TGCGCCAGCAGCCAAGAAGGACGGAGCAATCAGCCCCAGCATTTT. As protein: CASSQEGRSNQPQHF. The J gene is TRBJ1-5, the V gene TRBV4-3; D is undetermined. The CDR3 runs 15 residues. The V end lost 0 bases, the J end lost 1 base, and 7 bases lay between the germline ends. Germline CDR1 is LGHNA and CDR2 is YSLEER.

This clonotype was seen a handful of times. The chain recombines TRBV13 with TRBJ2-3; D call uncertain. Trimming pared 5 bases from V and 0 bases from J, leaving 18 bases between. The CDR3 length is 17 residues. CDR1 and CDR2 from the germline V gene are PRHDT and FYEKMQ (reference sequence). CDR3 DNA sequence: TGTGCCAGCAGCCGCCCAATTCATGGGGTAAGCACAGATACGCAGTATTTT. This codes for CASSRPIHGVSTDTQYF.

This clonotype was seen a handful of times. A single base separates this from a much larger clone, so it may be a read error. The chain links TRBV7-2 to TRBJ2-7, with 11 bases fitting TRBD1. CDR3 length equals 14 residues. Germline V gene lookup returns CDR1 SGHTA and CDR2 FQGNSA. CDR3 amino acids: CACSYGTGGNEQYF. CDR3 sequence (DNA): TGTGCCTGCAGCTACGGGACAGGGGGGAACGAGCAGTACTTC.

This clonotype was observed a handful of times. This chain uses TRBV18 with TRBJ1-5; 12 nucleotides align to TRBD1. V shed 2 bases and J 6 bases; nucleotides not matched to a gene: 2. There are 15 residues in the CDR3. Germline assignment: CDR1 KGHSH and CDR2 LQKENI. DNA for the CDR3: TGTGCCAGCTCACCATGGGACAGGGGGCGTCAGCCCCAGCATTTT. It translates to CASSPWDRGRQPQHF.

This chain links TRBV10-2 with TRBJ2-5; D gene unclear. This CDR3 spans 13 amino acids. V lost 2 bases, J lost 11 bases, and 15 bases lay in between. Looked up from germline, CDR1 is WSHSY and CDR2 is SAAADI. The CDR3 sequence is CASSETPRMEQYF. The CDR3, as DNA: TGCGCCAGCAGTGAGACCCCAAGGATGGAGCAGTACTTC.

This clonotype was counted ten times or more. The chain joins TRBV4-3 to TRBJ2-1, with D perhaps TRBD2 (6 bases). This CDR3 is 15 amino acids long. The V end lost 0 bases, the J end lost 6 bases, and 12 bases lay between the germline ends. Germline V gene lookup returns CDR1 LGHNA and CDR2 YSLEER. In DNA, the CDR3 is TGCGCCAGCAGCCAAGATAGGCTAGCGAGCAATGAGCAGTTCTTC. Amino acid sequence: CASSQDRLASNEQFF.

This clonotype appeared many times. The chain's CDR3 is CASSFVAGGYTSYEQYF. CDR3 coding DNA: TGTGCCAGCAGCTTTGTGGCGGGGGGATACACCTCCTACGAGCAGTACTTC. The chain has TRBV12-1 and TRBJ2-7; TRBD2, as called in the table, went unchecked against the DNA. TRBV12-1 is a recognized pseudogene. This CDR3 is built from 17 residues.

This clonotype was found many times. This chain links TRBV7-9 with TRBJ2-6; D possibly matches TRBD1 or TRBD2 (5 bases each). Germline V CDR1 and CDR2: SEHNR, FQNEAQ (reference sequence). The V end was cut by 2 bases, the J end by 3 bases, with 14 bases between. There are 17 residues in the CDR3. The CDR3 DNA follows: TGTGCCAGCAGCTTAAACGAGGGGAGAGGTGGGGCCAACGTCCTGACTTTC. Protein sequence: CASSLNEGRGGANVLTF.

Remarks on this clonotype: A much larger clone sits a single nucleotide away, making a read error possible. J is TRBJ2-3 and V is TRBV20-1; possible D gene TRBD2, 7 bases. The CDR3 extends over 15 amino acids. Trimming stripped 2 bases from V and 11 bases from J, with 23 bases between. Per germline, CDR1 DFQATT and CDR2 SNEGSKA (reference sequence). The CDR3 region has the DNA TGCAGTGCTAGATGGGGGGGGCTTACACGCGGGGTGCAGTATTTT. This translates into CSARWGGLTRGVQYF.

This clonotype was recorded many times. V gene TRBV12-3 or TRBV12-4 combines with J gene TRBJ1-5, with TRBD1 matching 12 bases. The length of the CDR3 is 14 residues. V was pared by 6 bases and J by 6 bases, with 3 bases of the junction left unmatched. CDR3 loop: CASSLGQGAQPQHF. CDR3 DNA sequence: TGTGCCAGCAGCCTGGGACAGGGGGCTCAGCCCCAGCATTTT.

This chain connects TRBV30 to TRBJ2-5; D may be TRBD1 (6 bases). CDR3 length: 14 residues. CDR1 and CDR2 from the germline V gene are GTSNPN and SVGIG (reference sequence). The germline V and J ends were trimmed by 0 bases and 5 bases, with 13 bases remaining between them. The DNA of the CDR3 is TGTGCCTGGAGTGTACAGGCTAGGGGGGAGACCCAGTACTTC. Encoded protein: CAWSVQARGETQYF.

The table lists this clonotype with many counts. CDR3 sequence (DNA): TGTGCCAGCAGTGTATCGAACACTGAAGCTTTCTTT. Its protein is CASSVSNTEAFF. This chain joins TRBV2 and TRBJ1-1; D is unclear. Trimming left V 4 bases short and J 1 base short, with 4 bases between. CDR3 length: 12 residues. The germline CDR1 and CDR2 sequences are SNHLY and FYNNEI.

The V gene is TRBV5-6, the J gene TRBJ1-6, with 8 bases lining up with TRBD1. V lost 1 base, J lost 10 bases, and 7 bases stayed unmatched. The CDR3 runs to 15 residues. Germline-derived CDR1 and CDR2 are SGHDT and YYEEEE. CDR3 amino acids: CASSLYGQGESPLHF. For the CDR3, the DNA is TGTGCCAGCAGCTTGTATGGACAGGGAGAGTCACCCCTCCACTTT.